Below are 21 T cell receptor beta chains sequenced from a single sample in a study of glioma-infiltrating T cells. Using RNA template, CDR3s of TCR alpha and beta were amplified with iRepertoire arm-PCR. Using its own MiXCR run on the multiplex PCR reads, TCRdb lists one record per CDR3 protein. The profile covers over 140,000 distinct CDR3 sequences, with 30% to 40% appearing a single time and roughly 20% taken by the ten largest. The sequenced sample was glioma tissue, nonneoplastic brain tissue, or PBMCs (not recorded which). These receptors originate from a human donor with low-grade glioma or glioblastoma, undergoing nonglioma brain surgery, or in good health (not recorded which).

This chain connects TRBV3-1 to TRBJ2-5; D is unclear. With 3 bases removed from V and 5 bases from J, the gap between germline ends came to 10 bases. The CDR3 runs to 13 residues. Germline V CDR1 and CDR2: LGHDT, YNNKEL (reference sequence). In DNA form, the CDR3 reads TGTGCCAGCAGCCAGACCGATGTTGAGACCCAGTACTTC. Its protein is CASSQTDVETQYF.

The gene calls are TRBV12-3 or TRBV12-4 and TRBJ1-6; possible D gene TRBD1, 5 bases. V was shortened by 3 bases and J by 7 bases, with 7 bases between the two germline ends. CDR3 size: 13 residues. The CDR3 reads CASSFRGNSPLHF. The CDR3 DNA follows: TGTGCCAGCAGTTTTAGGGGCAATTCACCCCTCCACTTT.

This clonotype was counted many times. At one of its ends the junction is not consistent with the germline gene, which may arise from a read error. This chain joins TRBV6-2 or TRBV6-3 and TRBJ1-1, with D unresolved. Germline values: CDR1 MNHEY, CDR2 SVGEGT. The CDR3 runs to 13 residues. CDR3 DNA sequence: TGTGCCAGCAGCATGAGCAGGAACCCTGAAGCTTTCTTT. As protein: CASSMSRNPEAFF.

The rearrangement uses TRBV10-3 and TRBJ2-3; possibly TRBD2 for D (5 bases). The germline V gene encodes CDR1 ENHRY and CDR2 SYGVKD. V lost 4 bases, J lost 4 bases, and 12 bases lay in between. CDR3 length: 14 residues. CDR3 amino acids: CAISAGMRADTQYF. CDR3 DNA sequence: TGTGCCATCAGTGCCGGTATGCGGGCAGATACGCAGTATTTT.

The chain combines TRBV6-5 with TRBJ1-1; 8 positions match TRBD1. Germline CDR1 reads MNHEY; CDR2 reads SVGAGI. J lost 3 bases, V lost 5 bases, and 8 bases had no gene match. The CDR3 is made up of 15 amino acids. The CDR3 nucleotides are TGTGCCAGCAGTATCTCGGACAGGGCCCACACTGAAGCTTTCTTT. Residues: CASSISDRAHTEAFF.

The chain employs TRBV19 and TRBJ2-4, with 7 bases matching TRBD1. J gave up 1 base and V 3 bases, and 9 bases lay outside the gene matches. The CDR3 runs 17 residues. Germline V gene sequence: CDR1 LNHDA, CDR2 SQIVND (reference sequence). The CDR3 sequence is CASSMPNRGGAKNIQYF. The CDR3 DNA is TGTGCCAGTAGTATGCCGAACAGGGGTGGTGCCAAAAACATTCAGTACTTC.

In nucleotides, the CDR3 is TGTGCCAGTAGTAGGTCAGGAGCCTACGAGCAGTACTTC. This codes for CASSRSGAYEQYF. This sequence joins TRBV19 and TRBJ2-7; D is unresolved. CDR1 LNHDA and CDR2 SQIVND come from the germline V gene (reference sequence). This CDR3 comprises 13 residues. Trimming took off 4 bases at V and 2 bases at J, with 9 bases between the two ends.

This clonotype was seen just once. The chain has TRBV19 and TRBJ2-1, with 8 bases matching TRBD2. This CDR3 region has 16 residues. Per the germline V gene, CDR1 is LNHDA and CDR2 is SQIVND (reference sequence). V dropped 1 base and J dropped 4; count of bases not matched to a gene: 6. CDR3 sequence: CASSIGQAGAYNEQFF. The CDR3 nucleotides are TGTGCCAGTAGTATAGGACAAGCGGGAGCATACAATGAGCAGTTCTTC.

J is TRBJ1-1 and V is TRBV27; tentatively, D is TRBD1 (6 bases). Germline V gene lookup returns CDR1 MNHEY and CDR2 SMNVEV (reference sequence). The CDR3 contains 17 residues. V shed 3 bases and J shed 3 bases, with 20 bases lying between them. This CDR3 reads CASSLNRGGGSYTEAFF. CDR3 DNA: TGTGCCAGCAGTTTGAACCGGGGGGGCGGGTCTTACACTGAAGCTTTCTTT.

V usage is TRBV15 and J usage is TRBJ1-6; D gene uncertain. Trimming cost V 6 bases and J 4 bases, with 4 bases left between them. CDR3 length equals 12 residues. Per the germline V gene, CDR1 is LNHNV and CDR2 is YYDKDF (reference sequence). This CDR3 reads CATSDYNSPLHF. The CDR3 DNA reads as TGTGCCACCAGTGATTATAATTCACCCCTCCACTTT.

A few counts support this clonotype. The rearrangement links TRBV4-2 to TRBJ2-1; possibly TRBD1 for D (5 bases). V was cut by 0 bases and J by 10 bases, with 16 bases left in between. The germline V gene encodes CDR1 LGHNA and CDR2 YNFKEQ. The CDR3 sequence is 15 residues long. As DNA, the CDR3 is TGTGCCAGCAGCCAAGAGCCGGGTGGCCCAGGGGAGCAGTTCTTC. This encodes CASSQEPGGPGEQFF.

The chain employs TRBV7-9 and TRBJ2-7, with TRBD1 matching over 9 bases. V lost 5 bases to trimming and J lost 6 bases; unmatched junction nucleotides: 11. Germline CDR1 reads SEHNR; CDR2 reads FQNEAQ (reference sequence). The CDR3 totals 15 residues. CDR3 nucleotides: TGTGCCAGCAGCCCAGACCGGGACAGGGCCGGCGAGCAGTACTTC. Translated, it gives CASSPDRDRAGEQYF.

V usage is TRBV19 and J usage is TRBJ1-6; possible D gene TRBD1, 6 bases. CDR1 is LNHDA, CDR2 SQIVND, per germline (reference sequence). V shed 5 bases and J shed 6 bases, with 17 bases lying between them. The length of the CDR3 is 16 residues. The CDR3 is CASSSTRQEFNSPLHF. The CDR3 DNA reads as TGTGCCAGTAGTTCAACCCGACAGGAATTTAATTCACCCCTCCACTTT.

The V call is TRBV4-2, the J call TRBJ2-7, with no clear D. The CDR3 has 15 amino acids. Germline loops: CDR1 LGHNA, CDR2 YNFKEQ. Trimming took off 0 bases at V and 3 bases at J, with 12 bases between the two ends. As DNA, the CDR3 is TGTGCCAGCAGCCAAGAGATTGCCACTCTCTACGAGCAGTACTTC. Amino acid sequence: CASSQEIATLYEQYF.

The J gene is TRBJ2-3, the V gene TRBV7-9; 8 nucleotides align to TRBD1. Germline trimming cut 5 bases from V and 5 bases from J; bases unmatched to any gene: 9. Germline lookup yields CDR1 SEHNR and CDR2 FQNEAQ (reference sequence). This CDR3 comprises 15 residues. The CDR3 is CASSRTGNEKDTQYF. DNA for the CDR3: TGTGCCAGCAGCCGGACAGGGAATGAAAAAGATACGCAGTATTTT.

This clonotype showed up just once. The chain recombines TRBV18 with TRBJ1-1; D is undetermined. V shed 0 bases and J shed 4 bases, with 6 bases lying between them. The CDR3 covers 13 residues. Germline V gene lookup returns CDR1 KGHSH and CDR2 LQKENI. The CDR3 DNA reads TGTGCCAGCTCACCACCGTCTCGCACTGAAGCTTTCTTT. This codes for CASSPPSRTEAFF. Full variable domain (rest looked up from reference TRBV18 and TRBJ1-1): NAGVMQNPRHLVRRRGQEARLRCSPMKGHSHVYWYRQLPEEGLKFMVYLQKENIIDESGMPKERFSAEFPKEGPSILRIQQVVRGDSAAYFCASSPPSRTEAFFGQGTRLTVV.

This CDR3 reads CASSYPSSEQFF. The CDR3 coding sequence is TGTGCCAGCAGTTATCCTAGTTCTGAGCAGTTCTTC. The rearrangement uses TRBV6-2 or TRBV6-3 and TRBJ2-1; D unclear. Germline V gives CDR1 MNHEY, CDR2 SVGEGT. The CDR3 has 12 amino acids. V was pared by 3 bases and J by 9 bases, with 9 bases between.

Notes on this clonotype: A much larger clone lies one base from this, so it may be a read error. The chain carries TRBV28 and TRBJ1-6; D ambiguous. Deletions cut 6 bases from V and 12 bases from J, with 12 bases between. Germline CDR1 is MDHEN and CDR2 is SYDVKM. The CDR3 totals 12 residues. CDR3 nucleotide sequence: TGTGCCAGCAGCCCCCCGGGCGGACCCCTCCACTTT. Protein sequence: CASSPPGGPLHF. The full variable domain, with the rest looked up from reference TRBV28 and TRBJ1-6, is DVKVTQSSRYLVKRTGEKVFLECVQDMDHENMFWYRQDPGLGLRLIYFSYDVKMKEKGDIPEGYSVSREKKERFSLILESASTNQTSMYLCASSPPGGPLHFGNGTRLTVT.

This clonotype occurred once. DNA of the CDR3: TGTGCCAGCAGTCGACAGCGGGGAAACACCATATATTTT. Encoded protein: CASSRQRGNTIYF. This chain connects TRBV12-3 or TRBV12-4 to TRBJ1-3, with D possibly TRBD1 on 5 matching bases. V was cut by 5 bases and J by 4 bases, with 9 bases left in between. The CDR3 has 13 amino acids.

There are a few counts of this clonotype. In DNA, the CDR3 is TGTGCCAGCAGTACCGGGACCGCCGAGCCCCTCCACTTT. Residues: CASSTGTAEPLHF. The rearrangement uses TRBV6-1 and TRBJ1-6; tentatively, D is TRBD1 (5 bases). In germline, CDR1 is MNHNS, CDR2 SASEGT. Trimming removed 5 bases at V and 13 bases at J, with 15 bases between. The CDR3 sequence is 13 residues long.

This chain links TRBV10-3 with TRBJ1-1; D call uncertain. Germline V gene sequence: CDR1 ENHRY, CDR2 SYGVKD. The CDR3 consists of 13 residues. The germline V and J ends were trimmed by 3 bases and 0 bases, with 5 bases remaining between them. The CDR3 DNA sequence: TGTGCCATCAGTGATTTAGTGAACACTGAAGCTTTCTTT. Translated, it gives CAISDLVNTEAFF.